The 13 T cell receptor beta chains below were found in one sample sequenced in a study of CD8 T cells in Susac syndrome. A quantity of about 0.5 to 1 ug RNA underwent reverse transcription using random hexamers. TCRdb processed the immunoSEQ multiplex PCR reads anew with MiXCR; each CDR3 protein has one entry. Among over 150,000 distinct CDR3 sequences listed, about 94% were seen once. Specimen: CD4+ T cells from PBMCs. All receptors derive from a human donor with Susac syndrome.

This chain joins TRBV7-2 and TRBJ2-2; D not resolved. Germline loops: CDR1 SGHTA, CDR2 FQGNSA. CDR3 length: 13 amino acids. With 3 bases removed from V and 6 bases from J, the gap between germline ends came to 8 bases. This chain's CDR3 is CASSFTQAGELFF. The CDR3 bases are TGTGCCAGCAGCTTCACCCAGGCCGGGGAGCTGTTTTTT.

This sequence joins TRBV19 and TRBJ2-7; D is uncertain. This CDR3 spans 14 amino acids. Germline CDR1 LNHDA, CDR2 SQIVND (reference sequence). With 5 bases removed from V and 0 bases from J, the gap between germline ends came to 11 bases. CDR3 DNA sequence: TGTGCCAGTAGTCCTCGGACCATCTCCTACGAGCAGTACTTC. It codes for CASSPRTISYEQYF.

This chain connects TRBV5-4 to TRBJ2-3, with 8 bases identical to TRBD1. The CDR3 runs 15 residues. CDR1 is SGHNT and CDR2 is YYREEE in the germline V gene (reference sequence). V shed 6 bases and J 0 bases; nucleotides not matched to a gene: 6. The DNA for the CDR3 is TGTGCCAGCATGAAGGACAGGGCCAGCACAGATACGCAGTATTTT. This translates into CASMKDRASTDTQYF. The complete variable domain, with remaining parts taken from reference TRBV5-4 and TRBJ2-3, reads ETGVTQSPTHLIKTRGQQVTLRCSSQSGHNTVSWYQQALGQGPQFIFQYYREEENGRGNFPPRFSGLQFPNYSSELNVNALELDDSALYLCASMKDRASTDTQYFGPGTRLTVL.

CDR3 bases: TGTGCCAGCAGCCTCGGTACAGCCACGGCTTCACCCCTCCACTTT. It translates to CASSLGTATASPLHF. The J gene is TRBJ1-6, the V gene TRBV9; D unclear. Trimming removed 4 bases at V and 9 bases at J, with 17 bases between. The germline gives CDR1 SGDLS, CDR2 YYNGEE. The CDR3 spans 15 residues.

V gene TRBV4-1 combines with J gene TRBJ2-1; 10 nucleotides match TRBD2. Germline CDR1 MGHRA, CDR2 YSYEKL. This CDR3 has 15 amino acids. V shed 4 bases, J shed 5 bases, and the junction held 5 bases outside the gene matches. The DNA of the CDR3 is TGCGCCAGCAGCCCAGGACTAGCGGACAACAATGAGCAGTTCTTC. Amino acid sequence: CASSPGLADNNEQFF.

This clonotype was counted between two and nine times. The genes are TRBV7-3 and TRBJ2-1; the D is unclear. From germline, CDR1 is SGHTA and CDR2 FQGTGA. Trimming left V 2 bases short and J 7 bases short, with 9 bases between. The CDR3 length is 13 residues. CDR3 sequence: CASSLGVGNEQFF. The DNA for the CDR3 is TGTGCCAGCAGCTTAGGTGTGGGGAATGAGCAGTTCTTC.

The chain employs TRBV12-3 or TRBV12-4 and TRBJ2-5; the D is unclear. This CDR3 contains 11 residues. Between the trimmed V and J ends, which lost 5 bases and 6 bases, there was a span of 7 bases. Here the CDR3 DNA reads TGTGCCAGCAGTCGTTTACAGACCCAGTACTTC. It is translated as CASSRLQTQYF.

This sequence joins TRBV6-1 and TRBJ2-5, with TRBD2 matching over 9 bases. V lost 2 bases and J lost 3; bases outside the gene matches: 7. The CDR3 is 16 residues long. Per the germline V gene, CDR1 is MNHNS and CDR2 is SASEGT. In nucleotides, the CDR3 is TGTGCCAGCAGTGAACTAGCGGGAAGGCACAAAGAGACCCAGTACTTC. Protein product: CASSELAGRHKETQYF.

The V call is TRBV12-3 or TRBV12-4, the J call TRBJ1-6; 9 bases fit TRBD1. CDR3 size: 15 residues. V lost 6 bases to trimming and J lost 7 bases; unmatched junction nucleotides: 7. The CDR3 nucleotides are TGTGCCAGCAGCTGGGGACAGGGAGGGAATTCACCCCTCCACTTT. This encodes CASSWGQGGNSPLHF.

Turning to this clonotype: Likely a read error: the CDR3 ends without its conserved phenylalanine or tryptophan. The genes are TRBV7-9 and TRBJ1-2; D is possibly TRBD1 (5 bases). In germline, CDR1 is SEHNR, CDR2 FQNEAQ (reference sequence). Trimming took off 2 bases at V and 5 bases at J, with 9 bases between the two ends. This CDR3 is 13 amino acids long. The CDR3 sequence is CASSLQGGYGYTL. The CDR3 nucleotides are TGTGCCAGCAGCTTACAGGGTGGATATGGCTACACCCTC.

The chain couples TRBV2 to TRBJ2-7; D not resolved. CDR3 size: 12 residues. Trimming took off 8 bases at V and 6 bases at J, with 14 bases between the two ends. CDR1 is SNHLY and CDR2 is FYNNEI in the germline V gene. The CDR3 sequence is CASCVIGFEQYF. The CDR3 DNA follows: TGTGCCAGCTGTGTTATCGGTTTCGAGCAGTACTTC.

This chain uses TRBV19 with TRBJ2-1; D might be TRBD1 (5 bases). Looked up from germline, CDR1 is LNHDA and CDR2 is SQIVND (reference sequence). This CDR3 is 15 amino acids long. V dropped 5 bases and J dropped 4 bases, with 15 bases sitting between them. DNA of the CDR3: TGTGCCAGTAGTGCCCAAGCGACAGAATACAATGAGCAGTTCTTC. Its protein product is CASSAQATEYNEQFF.

The chain uses TRBV12-1 and TRBJ2-1; TRBD2, as called in the table, went unchecked against the DNA. TRBV12-1 has pseudogene status. The CDR3 totals 15 residues. The CDR3 sequence is CASSFLGRVHNEQFF. CDR3 in DNA: TGTGCCAGCAGCTTTCTGGGGAGGGTTCACAATGAGCAGTTCTTC.